The rows below give T cell receptor beta chains drawn from one sample of a study of blood T cells in healthy people across ages. TCRdb analysed the 5' RACE reads with MiXCR anew, one entry per CDR3 protein. The data hold 1.5 million to 1.8 million distinct CDR3 sequences, with approximately 43% observed a single time. Material: blood. Receptors originate from a woman younger than 35 in good health. Both conserved end residues are part of each CDR3. Fields, in order: J gene, clone size, V gene, D gene, CDR3 DNA, CDR3 protein. The D gene is left open where the match is weak. Clone size, where shown, is once, few, many, or a class for clones that have expanded.

TRBJ2-5,many,TRBV6-5,NA,TGTGCCAGCAGTTACGGGCAGAACCAAGAGACCCAGTACTTC,CASSYGQNQETQYF
TRBJ2-5,NA,TRBV5-1,NA,TGCGCCAGCAGCTTTAATCGACCGGAACTAGCCGAGGAGACCCAGTACTTC,CASSFNRPELAEETQYF
TRBJ2-7,NA,TRBV20-1,TRBD2,TGCAGTGCAAGGAAAGCTAGCGGGGCAGACTACGAGCAGTACTTC,CSARKASGADYEQYF
TRBJ2-3,NA,TRBV7-2,TRBD2,TGTGCCAGCAGCGCCAAAGCGGGAGCGGGGGCAGATACGCAGTATTTT,CASSAKAGAGADTQYF
TRBJ2-5,few,TRBV7-9,NA,TGTGCCAGCAGCTTAGGGGCAAAGGTCGGAGAGACCCAGTACTTC,CASSLGAKVGETQYF
TRBJ2-1,NA,TRBV20-1,TRBD2,TGCAGTGCTAGAGAACTAGCGGGAAACTCCTACAATGAGCAGTTCTTC,CSARELAGNSYNEQFF
TRBJ1-1,few,TRBV7-2,NA,TGTGCCAGCAGTCATGAGGGTTGGACTGAAGCTTTCTTT,CASSHEGWTEAFF
TRBJ1-1,NA,TRBV6-6,NA,TGTGCCAGCAGTTCCCCCCAGGGTTTGAACACTGAAGCTTTCTTT,CASSSPQGLNTEAFF
TRBJ2-3,NA,TRBV20-1,NA,TGCAGTGACACAGGGAGGGAGCTAAGATTCACAGATACGCAGTATTTT,CSDTGRELRFTDTQYF
TRBJ1-2,NA,TRBV7-9,NA,TGTGCCAGCCTAGGGAAGAAGGATGGCTACACCTTC,CASLGKKDGYTF
TRBJ2-3,NA,TRBV12-3/TRBV12-4,TRBD1,TGTGCCAGCAGGGGAACAGGGGGAGCAGATACGCAGTATTTT,CASRGTGGADTQYF
TRBJ2-5,few,TRBV18,NA,TGTGCCAGCAGTTTTTACGGCCAAGAGACCCAGTACTTC,CASSFYGQETQYF
TRBJ2-3,NA,TRBV7-3,NA,TGTGCCAGCAGCTTATTCCTGGCGGATACGCAGTATTTT,CASSLFLADTQYF
TRBJ2-7,NA,TRBV28,NA,TGTGCCAGTAGAGAAGGCCTTTGGGACGAGCAGTACTTC,CASREGLWDEQYF
TRBJ1-5,NA,TRBV21-1,NA,TGTGCCAGCAGCAAAGTTCACACGACCTATTATAGCAATCAGCCCCAGCATTTT,CASSKVHTTYYSNQPQHF
TRBJ1-1,NA,TRBV4-1,TRBD1,TGCGCCAGCAGCCACGTCGGACAGGGGGCGCAGGATGAAGCTTTCTTT,CASSHVGQGAQDEAFF
TRBJ2-4,NA,TRBV7-2,NA,TGTGCCAGCAGCTTAAGGCTAGTCAAAAACATTCAGTACTTC,CASSLRLVKNIQYF
TRBJ2-1,few,TRBV4-3,NA,TGCGCCAGCAGCCAAGTTAGTAGCTCCTACAATGAGCAGTTCTTC,CASSQVSSSYNEQFF
TRBJ1-2,NA,TRBV14,NA,TGTGCCAGCAGCCAAGACAGGGGAGGGGAGGGCTACACCTTC,CASSQDRGGEGYTF
TRBJ1-2,NA,TRBV12-3/TRBV12-4,TRBD1,TGTGCCAGCAGATCGACCGGGACAGGGGACCGATACGGCTACACCTTC,CASRSTGTGDRYGYTF
TRBJ2-3,few,TRBV2,NA,TGTGCCAGCAGTGAAGCTCCCCGGTATACGCAGTATTTT,CASSEAPRYTQYF
TRBJ1-5,NA,TRBV20-1,NA,TGCAGTGCTTTTTCTTTCGTCGGACACAGTTATCAGCCCCAGCATTTT,CSAFSFVGHSYQPQHF
TRBJ2-1,once,TRBV12-3/TRBV12-4,NA,TGTGCCAGCAGAAGCCAGGGGTTGTCGAACGAGCAGTTCTTC,CASRSQGLSNEQFF
TRBJ2-7,NA,TRBV7-2,NA,TGTGCCAGCAGCTTACAGCTGGGAAACTACGAGCAGTACTTC,CASSLQLGNYEQYF
TRBJ2-1,NA,TRBV20-1,NA,TGCAGTGCTAGAGATAGGAACAGGAGAGAGCAGTTCTTC,CSARDRNRREQFF
TRBJ1-5,few,TRBV6-5,NA,TGTGCCAGCAGTTACTCGCACACGCTAAATCAGCCCCAGCATTTT,CASSYSHTLNQPQHF
TRBJ2-7,NA,TRBV29-1,TRBD1,TGCAGCGCTCTATCACCGGGACAGGCCTACGAGCAGTACTTC,CSALSPGQAYEQYF
TRBJ2-6,NA,TRBV7-8,NA,TGTGCCAGCAGCTCCGTAGAGCCTGGGGCCAACGTCCTGACTTTC,CASSSVEPGANVLTF
TRBJ2-1,NA,TRBV2,NA,TGTGCCAGCAGCCCTGAAGCGGTCCTTTTTGGTGAGCAGTTCTTC,CASSPEAVLFGEQFF
TRBJ2-5,few,TRBV27,NA,TGTGCCAGCAGTTTCGGCTCCTACAATGAGCAGTACTTC,CASSFGSYNEQYF
TRBJ2-4,NA,TRBV6-1,NA,TGTGCCAGCCGCAGGGGTGAAAACATTCAGTACTTC,CASRRGENIQYF
TRBJ2-5,NA,TRBV7-2,NA,TGTGCCAGCAGCTTAGAGGTTGTCAGATGGGAGACCCAGTACTTC,CASSLEVVRWETQYF
TRBJ2-1,NA,TRBV20-1,TRBD2,TGCAGTGCGGATACTAGCGGGAAAGGCGATGAGCAGTTCTTC,CSADTSGKGDEQFF
TRBJ1-1,few,TRBV20-1,NA,TGCAGTGCAGCTCGTAGGGCGAACACTGAAGCTTTCTTT,CSAARRANTEAFF
TRBJ1-5,NA,TRBV20-1,NA,TGCAGTGCTGGAGCCGGGACAAGCAATCAGCCCCAGCATTTT,CSAGAGTSNQPQHF
TRBJ1-1,NA,TRBV4-3,NA,TGCGCCAGCAGCCACAATCCACTGAACACTGAAGCTTTCTTT,CASSHNPLNTEAFF
TRBJ2-1,NA,TRBV4-1,TRBD2,TGCGCCAGCAGCCTAACCAGCGGGGGCTACAATGATCAGTTCTTC,CASSLTSGGYNDQFF
TRBJ2-7,NA,TRBV12-5,NA,TGTGCTAGTGGCCTCTCCGGGAGCTCCTACGAGCAGTACTTC,CASGLSGSSYEQYF
TRBJ2-5,few,TRBV4-1,TRBD1,TGCGCCAGCAGCCAAGCCGCCGGGACAGTACAAGAGACCCAGTACTTC,CASSQAAGTVQETQYF
TRBJ1-5,few,TRBV6-5,NA,TGTGCCAGCAGCACAGGGCCGCCAGCTAGCAATCAGCCCCAGCATTTT,CASSTGPPASNQPQHF
TRBJ2-1,NA,TRBV27,NA,TGTGCCAGCCGCCAGGGGGGCAGTGAGCAGTTCTTC,CASRQGGSEQFF
TRBJ2-2,once,TRBV4-2,TRBD2,TGTGCCAGCAGCTCCATAGCGGGAGCGGACGGGGAGCTGTTTTTT,CASSSIAGADGELFF